This T cell receptor (beta chain) originates from a study of preoperative IRX-2 immunotherapy in early breast cancer (dated by TCRdb to the late 2010s). Concerning this clone: Its antigen is not yet known. No much larger clonotype is one base removed from it; base qualities were not supplied.

The library came from the immunoSEQ multiplex PCR assay. This is the immuneACCESS table as TCRdb keeps it, with only in-frame sequences that have V and J called. A part of the clones is gone; compared with another copy, unresolved V genes explain less than half, and the rest is unexplained. The sample profile shows roughly 30,000 clones; about four fifths of them were found once. The ten largest clones capture under 4% of the sample. Taken with the paper, the label for treatment or condition translates to: preoperative locoregional IRX-2 cytokine immunotherapy. The samples were obtained from a phase Ib study that tested preoperative, locoregional IRX-2 cytokine immunotherapy meant to prime immune responses. The donors were early-stage breast cancer patients who were given IRX-2 prior to surgery. The specimen was taken from a patient treated with IRX-2 immunotherapy. The TCR comes from a human donor with breast cancer.

At the DNA level, the sequence is TGTGCCAGCTCACGGTCTGGGGCCAACGTCCTGACTTTC. It encodes CASSRSGANVLTF. Recombination joined TRBV18 with TRBJ2-6; a confident D gene designation cannot be given. CDR1 and CDR2 are drawn from the germline V gene: KGHSH, LQKENI. From cysteine to phenylalanine, the CDR3 is 13 amino acids long. Only the CDR3 region is kept as DNA, spanning 39 bases read in frame from base 1. Relative to germline, V is 4 bases shorter and J is 1 base shorter, with 2 bases between their ends.